What follows describes a single T cell receptor beta chain. The antigen is undetermined. Donors comprised healthy HIV-negative adults lacking recent acute infections or vaccinations. The V end lost 4 bases, the J end lost 5 bases, and 11 bases lay between the germline ends. The CDR3 has 13 amino acids. Looked up from germline, CDR1 is SGHDN and CDR2 is FVKESK. This sample was taken from a study of shared clonotypes between healthy human individuals. The wider study: A couple of female and a few male donors aged 18 to 49 were enrolled. Findings and caveats of the study: Clonotypes shared by all four sorted-subset donors had higher generation probabilities than non-shared clonotypes.

The protocol was immunoSEQ multiplex PCR, while the TCRdb copy is restricted to in-frame clones and leaves out a portion. The repertoire has around 1.5 million clones, 95% to 99% of them found once; the top ten carry roughly 0.4%. This receptor was obtained from a young man in good health. Material for sequencing was naive CD4+ T cells sorted from blood. Described subset: CD45RA+ positively selected. V is TRBV14 and J is TRBJ1-1; D uncertain. This CDR3 reads CASSRIAGTEAFF. The CDR3 bases are TGTGCCAGCAGCCGGATAGCTGGGACTGAAGCTTTCTTT.